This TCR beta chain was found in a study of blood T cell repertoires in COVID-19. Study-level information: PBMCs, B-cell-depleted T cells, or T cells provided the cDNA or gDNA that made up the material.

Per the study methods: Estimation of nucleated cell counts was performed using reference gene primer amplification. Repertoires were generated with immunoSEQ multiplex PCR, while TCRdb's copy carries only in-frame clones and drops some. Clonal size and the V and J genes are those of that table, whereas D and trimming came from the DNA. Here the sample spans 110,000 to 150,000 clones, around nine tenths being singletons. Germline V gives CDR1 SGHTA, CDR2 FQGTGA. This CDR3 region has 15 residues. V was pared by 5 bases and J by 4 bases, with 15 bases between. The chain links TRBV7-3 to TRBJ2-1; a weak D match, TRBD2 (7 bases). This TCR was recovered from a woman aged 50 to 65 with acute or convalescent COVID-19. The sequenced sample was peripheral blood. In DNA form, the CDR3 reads TGTGCCAGCAGCGTGATGCGGGGGCCTTACAATGAGCAGTTCTTC. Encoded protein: CASSVMRGPYNEQFF. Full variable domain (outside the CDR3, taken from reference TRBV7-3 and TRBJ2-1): GAGVSQTPSNKVTEKGKYVELRCDPISGHTALYWYRQSLGQGPEFLIYFQGTGAADDSGLPNDRFFAVRPEGSVSTLKIQRTERGDSAVYLCASSVMRGPYNEQFFGPGTRLTVL.